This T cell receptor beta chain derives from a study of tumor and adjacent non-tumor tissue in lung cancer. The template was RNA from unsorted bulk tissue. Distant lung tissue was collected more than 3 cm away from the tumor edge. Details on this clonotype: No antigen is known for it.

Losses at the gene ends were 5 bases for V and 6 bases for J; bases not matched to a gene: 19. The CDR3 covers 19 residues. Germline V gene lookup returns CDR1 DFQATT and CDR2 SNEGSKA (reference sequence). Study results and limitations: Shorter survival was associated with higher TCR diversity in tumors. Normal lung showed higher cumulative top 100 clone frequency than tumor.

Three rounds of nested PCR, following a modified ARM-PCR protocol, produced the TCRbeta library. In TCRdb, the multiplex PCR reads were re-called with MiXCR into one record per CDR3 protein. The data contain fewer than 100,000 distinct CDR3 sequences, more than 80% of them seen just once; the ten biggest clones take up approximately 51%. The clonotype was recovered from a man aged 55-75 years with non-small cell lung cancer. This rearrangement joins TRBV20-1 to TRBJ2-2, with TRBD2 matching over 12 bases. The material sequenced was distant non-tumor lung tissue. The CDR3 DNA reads TGCAGTGCTTATCTACCCGGGTCTAGCGGGAGGGCCGCGTCCGGGGAGCTGTTTTTT. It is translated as CSAYLPGSSGRAASGELFF.